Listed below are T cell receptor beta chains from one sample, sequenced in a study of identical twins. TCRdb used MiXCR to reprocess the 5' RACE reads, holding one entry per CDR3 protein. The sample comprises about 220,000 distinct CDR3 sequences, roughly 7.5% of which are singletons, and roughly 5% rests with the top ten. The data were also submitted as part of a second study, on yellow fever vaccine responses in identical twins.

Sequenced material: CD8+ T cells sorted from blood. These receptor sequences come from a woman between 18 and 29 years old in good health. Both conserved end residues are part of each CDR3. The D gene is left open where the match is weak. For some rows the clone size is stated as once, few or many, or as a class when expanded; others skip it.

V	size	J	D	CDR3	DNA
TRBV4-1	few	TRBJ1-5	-	CASSQDPGAFNQPQHF	TGCGCCAGCAGCCAAGATCCAGGGGCGTTCAATCAGCCCCAGCATTTT
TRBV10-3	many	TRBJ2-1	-	CAISIWDSNLSEQFF	TGTGCCATCAGTATATGGGACTCAAATCTGTCCGAGCAGTTCTTC
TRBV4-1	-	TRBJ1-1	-	CASSQAALTGRLNTEAFF	TGCGCCAGCAGCCAAGCGGCGCTAACTGGACGGCTGAACACTGAAGCTTTCTTT
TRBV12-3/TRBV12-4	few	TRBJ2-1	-	CASSLVQVEDQQFF	TGTGCCAGCAGTTTGGTACAGGTGGAGGATCAGCAGTTCTTC
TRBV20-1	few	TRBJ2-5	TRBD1	CSATDWDRGSGMTQYF	TGCAGTGCTACGGACTGGGACAGGGGGTCGGGGATGACCCAGTACTTC
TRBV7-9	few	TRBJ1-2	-	CASSLPDPNYGYTF	TGTGCCAGCAGCTTACCGGACCCTAACTATGGCTACACCTTC
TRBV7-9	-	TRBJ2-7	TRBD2	CASSLVEREVYEQYF	TGTGCCAGCAGCTTAGTCGAGCGGGAGGTTTACGAGCAGTACTTC
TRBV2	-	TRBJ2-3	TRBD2	CATSRLAANTDTQYF	TGTGCCACCTCAAGGCTAGCGGCCAACACAGATACGCAGTATTTT
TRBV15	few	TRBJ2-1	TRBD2	CATSSTGTRYNEQFF	TGTGCCACCAGCAGTACCGGGACTAGGTACAATGAGCAGTTCTTC
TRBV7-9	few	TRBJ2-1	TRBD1	CASSPRTGWNEQFF	TGTGCCAGCAGCCCTAGGACAGGGTGGAATGAGCAGTTCTTC
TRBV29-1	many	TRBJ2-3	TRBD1	CSVPEATGVRTDTQYF	TGCAGCGTCCCAGAGGCGACAGGGGTGAGGACAGATACGCAGTATTTT
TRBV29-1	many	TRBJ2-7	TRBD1	CSVDAGGPIYEQYF	TGCAGCGTTGATGCAGGGGGTCCCATCTACGAGCAGTACTTC
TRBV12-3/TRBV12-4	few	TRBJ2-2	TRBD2	CASSFIPGLAGFSGELFF	TGTGCCAGCAGTTTTATACCGGGACTAGCGGGATTCTCCGGGGAGCTGTTTTTT
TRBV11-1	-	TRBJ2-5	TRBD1	CASSARDRGETQYF	TGTGCCAGCAGCGCCCGGGACAGGGGAGAGACCCAGTACTTC
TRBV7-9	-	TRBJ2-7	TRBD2	CASSKPSGPSSYEQYF	TGTGCCAGCAGCAAGCCTAGCGGGCCTAGCTCCTACGAGCAGTACTTC
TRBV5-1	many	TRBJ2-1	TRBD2	CASSLLTGGHNEQFF	TGCGCCAGCAGCTTGCTGACGGGGGGACACAATGAGCAGTTCTTC
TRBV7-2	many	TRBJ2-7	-	CASSSPRGHPYF	TGTGCCAGCAGCTCCCCCAGGGGCCATCCCTACTTC
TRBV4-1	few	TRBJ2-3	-	CASSQEPGTVTDTQYF	TGCGCCAGCAGCCAAGAACCAGGAACTGTCACAGATACGCAGTATTTT
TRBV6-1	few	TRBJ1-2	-	CASSEWPGDEGYTF	TGTGCCAGCAGTGAATGGCCAGGGGATGAAGGCTACACCTTC
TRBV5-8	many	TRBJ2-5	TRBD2	CASSPGTSKRGQYF	TGTGCCAGCAGCCCCGGGACTAGCAAGCGGGGACAGTACTTC
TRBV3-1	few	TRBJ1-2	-	CASSQGRQTHGYTF	TGTGCCAGCAGCCAAGGTCGGCAGACTCATGGCTACACCTTC
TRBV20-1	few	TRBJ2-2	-	CSARDRDTNTGELFF	TGCAGTGCTAGAGATCGGGACACTAACACCGGGGAGCTGTTTTTT
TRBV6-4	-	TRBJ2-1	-	CASSDTGLRSYNEQFF	TGTGCCAGCAGTGACACTGGACTGCGCTCCTACAATGAGCAGTTCTTC
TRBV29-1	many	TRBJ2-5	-	CSVEDIGPEEETQYF	TGCAGCGTTGAAGATATCGGGCCAGAAGAAGAGACCCAGTACTTC
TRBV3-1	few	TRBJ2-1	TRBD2	CASSQDSGGTPYNEQFF	TGTGCCAGCAGCCAAGACTCCGGGGGGACTCCCTACAATGAGCAGTTCTTC
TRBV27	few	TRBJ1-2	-	CASSLETGPLGGYTF	TGTGCCAGCAGTCTAGAGACAGGCCCCCTCGGTGGCTACACCTTC
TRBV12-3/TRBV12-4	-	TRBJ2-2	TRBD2	CATSGGNTGELFF	TGTGCCACTAGCGGGGGGAACACCGGGGAGCTGTTTTTT
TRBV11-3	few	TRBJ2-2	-	CASTVGTKPNTGELFF	TGTGCCAGCACCGTAGGGACAAAGCCGAACACCGGGGAGCTGTTTTTT
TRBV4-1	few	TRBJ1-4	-	CASSQLLLGEKLFF	TGCGCCAGCAGCCAACTCTTGCTAGGCGAAAAACTGTTTTTT
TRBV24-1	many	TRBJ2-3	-	CATGSSASTDTQYF	TGTGCCACCGGTAGCTCTGCTAGCACAGATACGCAGTATTTT
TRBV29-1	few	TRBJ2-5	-	CSVEVPLGGEGVETQYF	TGCAGCGTTGAAGTACCGCTCGGGGGAGAAGGGGTAGAGACCCAGTACTTC
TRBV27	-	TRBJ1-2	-	CASSLSRTHGYTF	TGTGCCAGCAGTTTATCGAGGACTCATGGCTACACCTTC
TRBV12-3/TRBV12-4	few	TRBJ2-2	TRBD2	CASSLVKVLAGTGELFF	TGTGCCAGCAGTTTGGTGAAGGTCCTAGCGGGGACCGGGGAGCTGTTTTTT
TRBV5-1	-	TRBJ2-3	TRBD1	CASSSGTGVDTQYF	TGCGCCAGCAGCTCCGGGACAGGGGTGGATACGCAGTATTTT
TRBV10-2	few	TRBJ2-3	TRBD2	CASSESSGRGADTQYF	TGCGCCAGCAGTGAGTCTAGCGGGAGAGGGGCAGATACGCAGTATTTT
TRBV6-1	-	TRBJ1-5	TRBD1	CASREDRADQPQHF	TGTGCCAGCAGAGAGGACAGGGCGGATCAGCCCCAGCATTTT
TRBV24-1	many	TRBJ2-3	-	CATSDPGLSDTQYF	TGTGCCACCAGTGACCCGGGACTTTCAGATACGCAGTATTTT